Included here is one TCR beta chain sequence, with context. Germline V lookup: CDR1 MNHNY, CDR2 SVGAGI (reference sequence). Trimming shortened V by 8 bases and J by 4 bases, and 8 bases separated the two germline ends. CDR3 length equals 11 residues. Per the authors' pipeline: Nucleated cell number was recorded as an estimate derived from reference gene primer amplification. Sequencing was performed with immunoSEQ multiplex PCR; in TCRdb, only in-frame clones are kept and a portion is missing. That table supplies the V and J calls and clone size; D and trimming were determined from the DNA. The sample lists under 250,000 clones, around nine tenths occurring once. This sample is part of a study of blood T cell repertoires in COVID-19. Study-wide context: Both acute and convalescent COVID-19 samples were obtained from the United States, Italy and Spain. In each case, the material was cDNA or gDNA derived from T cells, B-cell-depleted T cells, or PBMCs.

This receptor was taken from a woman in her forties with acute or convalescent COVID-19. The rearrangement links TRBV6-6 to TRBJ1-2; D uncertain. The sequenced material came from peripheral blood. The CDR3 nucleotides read TGTGCCAGCGGTGGAGGCTATGGCTACACCTTC. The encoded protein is CASGGGYGYTF.